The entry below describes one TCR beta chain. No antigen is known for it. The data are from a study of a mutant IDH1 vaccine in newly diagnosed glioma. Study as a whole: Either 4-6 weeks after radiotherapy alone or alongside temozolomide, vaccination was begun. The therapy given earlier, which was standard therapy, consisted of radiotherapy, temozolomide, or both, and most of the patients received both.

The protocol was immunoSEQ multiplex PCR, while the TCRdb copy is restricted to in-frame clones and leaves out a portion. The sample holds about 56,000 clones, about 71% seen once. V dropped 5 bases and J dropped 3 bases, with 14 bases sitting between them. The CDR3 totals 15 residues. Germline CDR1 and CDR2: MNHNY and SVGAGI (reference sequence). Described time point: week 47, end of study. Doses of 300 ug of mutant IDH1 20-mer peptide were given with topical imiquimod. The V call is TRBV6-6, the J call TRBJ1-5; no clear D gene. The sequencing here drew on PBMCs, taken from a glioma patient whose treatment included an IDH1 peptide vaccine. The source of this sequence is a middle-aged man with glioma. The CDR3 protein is CASSRAPSSNQPQHF. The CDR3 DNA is TGTGCCAGCAGTCGGGCCCCTTCGTCCAATCAGCCCCAGCATTTT.